These 32 T cell receptor beta chains came from one sample sequenced in a study of T cells in localized non-small cell lung cancer. Sequenced by immunoSEQ multiplex PCR; TCRdb stores in-frame clones only, minus some. The repertoire has approximately 25,000 clones, 75% to 95% of them found once; the top ten carry less than 9%. The material sequenced was peripheral blood, taken before any cancer treatment. All receptors come from a woman between 35 and 70 years old with stage I lung adenocarcinoma.

This chain connects TRBV9 to TRBJ2-1; D uncertain. Trimming took off 0 bases at V and 5 bases at J, with 12 bases between the two ends. Per germline, CDR1 SGDLS and CDR2 YYNGEE. The CDR3 is 15 amino acids. The CDR3 here is CASSVGPSRDNEQFF. The DNA of the CDR3 is TGTGCCAGCAGCGTAGGACCGAGTCGGGACAATGAGCAGTTCTTC.

This clone was detected a few times. The chain joins TRBV14 to TRBJ1-2, with 9 bases matching TRBD1. From germline, CDR1 is SGHDN and CDR2 FVKESK. This CDR3 contains 15 residues. Trimming at V came to 0 bases and at J to 7 bases, leaving 6 bases not matched to a gene. CDR3 DNA sequence: TGTGCCAGCAGCCAAGATAGGGACAGGGAGAGTGGCTACACCTTC. Amino acids: CASSQDRDRESGYTF.

The chain uses TRBV11-3 and TRBJ1-2; maybe TRBD1 (5 bases). Germline V gene sequence: CDR1 SGHNT, CDR2 YENEEA. Trimming took off 2 bases at V and 0 bases at J, with 16 bases between the two ends. The CDR3 is 17 residues long. CDR3 loop: CASSLHQPGLTNYGYTF. The CDR3 DNA is TGTGCCAGCAGCTTACACCAACCGGGACTCACTAACTATGGCTACACCTTC.

The chain couples TRBV7-8 to TRBJ2-7; D tentatively reads TRBD1 or TRBD2 (6 bases each). This CDR3 is built from 15 residues. CDR1 is SGHVS and CDR2 is FQNEAQ in the germline V gene. The V end lost 1 base, the J end lost 2 bases, and 12 bases lay between the germline ends. CDR3 sequence (DNA): TGTGCCAGCAGCTTAGGACGGGGGCCAGCCTACGAGCAGTACTTC. Translation: CASSLGRGPAYEQYF.

This clone appeared once. This chain links TRBV4-1 with TRBJ2-1, with D tentatively TRBD1 (9 bases). CDR3 length: 16 residues. CDR1 MGHRA and CDR2 YSYEKL come from the germline V gene. V shed 4 bases and J shed 7 bases, with 20 bases lying between them. CDR3 sequence: CASSPSGGQGHNEQFF. DNA for the CDR3: TGCGCCAGCAGCCCAAGCGGGGGACAGGGTCATAATGAGCAGTTCTTC.

The chain employs TRBV10-3 and TRBJ2-1; no definite D call. Trimming cost V 4 bases and J 5 bases, with 6 bases left between them. Germline loops: CDR1 ENHRY, CDR2 SYGVKD. The CDR3 contains 12 residues. CDR3 sequence reads: CAISANNNEQFF. The DNA of the CDR3 is TGTGCCATCAGTGCCAATAACAATGAGCAGTTCTTC.

The rearrangement joins TRBV5-1 to TRBJ2-3; D uncertain. The CDR3 loop spans 14 amino acids. The V and J ends lost 4 bases and 0 bases respectively, with 9 bases between them. CDR1 SGHRS and CDR2 YFSETQ come from the germline V gene. The CDR3 protein is CASSVGTSTDTQYF. In DNA, the CDR3 is TGCGCCAGCAGCGTGGGAACTAGCACAGATACGCAGTATTTT.

This clone was detected only a few times. The V gene is TRBV6-4, the J gene TRBJ2-1, with TRBD2 identical over 11 bases. Germline V gene sequence: CDR1 MRHNA, CDR2 SNTAGT. Losses at the gene ends were 8 bases for V and 10 bases for J; bases not matched to a gene: 10. CDR3 length: 14 residues. In DNA form, the CDR3 reads TGTGCCAGCGGTAGGCTAGCGGGAGGCCGGGAGCAGTTCTTC. This gives the protein CASGRLAGGREQFF.

The rearrangement joins TRBV7-3 to TRBJ1-4; D not resolved. V was cut by 1 base and J by 0 bases, with 6 bases left in between. Germline CDR1 and CDR2: SGHTA and FQGTGA. The CDR3 consists of 15 residues. As DNA, the CDR3 is TGTGCCAGCAGCTTAAGCGCCTCAACTAATGAAAAACTGTTTTTT. This translates into CASSLSASTNEKLFF.

This rearrangement joins TRBV4-3 to TRBJ2-4, with 8 bases lining up with TRBD1. Losses at the gene ends were 2 bases for V and 4 bases for J; bases not matched to a gene: 4. There are 15 residues in the CDR3. The germline V gene encodes CDR1 LGHNA and CDR2 YSLEER. The CDR3 sequence is CASSQPGQAKNIQYF. The DNA of the CDR3 is TGCGCCAGCAGCCAACCGGGACAGGCTAAAAACATTCAGTACTTC.

The V gene is TRBV5-8, the J gene TRBJ2-3; D may be TRBD1 (6 bases). Germline-derived CDR1 and CDR2 are SGHTS and YDEGEE. The germline V and J ends were trimmed by 3 bases and 0 bases, with 14 bases remaining between them. The CDR3 extends over 16 amino acids. The CDR3 reads CASSSGQQASTDTQYF. The CDR3 bases are TGTGCCAGCAGCTCCGGACAGCAGGCGAGCACAGATACGCAGTATTTT.

The chain couples TRBV10-3 to TRBJ2-7, with 7 positions matching TRBD2. The CDR3 length is 14 residues. The J segment lost 5 bases and the V segment lost 5 bases, leaving 9 bases of the junction unmatched. Germline V lookup: CDR1 ENHRY, CDR2 SYGVKD. The CDR3 protein is CAISRTGGGDEQYF. The CDR3 region has the DNA TGTGCCATCAGTCGGACGGGAGGAGGCGACGAGCAGTACTTC.

The genes are TRBV5-1 and TRBJ2-3, with D tentatively TRBD1 (5 bases). Deletions cut 5 bases from V and 2 bases from J, with 12 bases between. CDR1 is SGHRS, CDR2 YFSETQ, per germline. This CDR3 has 14 residues. The CDR3 loop reads CASRSAGFTDTQYF. In DNA, the CDR3 is TGCGCCAGCAGGTCAGCAGGGTTCACAGATACGCAGTATTTT.

This chain connects TRBV6-5 to TRBJ2-7; D perhaps matches TRBD1 (6 bases). CDR1 MNHEY and CDR2 SVGAGI come from the germline V gene. V lost 0 bases to trimming and J lost 3 bases, with 15 bases between them. CDR3 length equals 16 residues. CDR3 protein: CASSYSRGGKSYEQYF. CDR3 DNA sequence: TGTGCCAGCAGTTACTCGAGAGGGGGAAAGAGCTACGAGCAGTACTTC.

V and J are TRBV30 and TRBJ1-6; TRBD1 is a possible D gene (6 bases). This CDR3 has 15 residues. Trimming took 5 bases from V and 13 from J, leaving 24 bases between them. Germline CDR1 and CDR2: GTSNPN and SVGIG (reference sequence). This CDR3 is CAWDLTGTPGSPLHF. The CDR3 DNA is TGTGCCTGGGATTTAACCGGGACACCCGGGTCTCCCCTCCACTTT. The variable domain in full, with the rest retrieved from reference TRBV30 and TRBJ1-6, is SQTIHQWPATLVQPVGSPLSLECTVEGTSNPNLYWYRQAAGRGLQLLFYSVGIGQISSEVPQNLSASRPQDRQFILSSKKLLLSDSGFYLCAWDLTGTPGSPLHFGNGTRLTVT.

The V call is TRBV9, the J call TRBJ2-1; D is ambiguous. Trimming removed 5 bases from V and 6 bases from J, with 15 bases in between. The CDR3 runs to 14 residues. Germline V gene sequence: CDR1 SGDLS, CDR2 YYNGEE. In nucleotides, the CDR3 is TGTGCCAGCAGTCCCACTGGGTTGGGCAATGAGCAGTTCTTC. The encoded protein is CASSPTGLGNEQFF.

This rearrangement joins TRBV18 to TRBJ2-2; D may match TRBD1 or TRBD2 (5 bases each). There are 16 residues in the CDR3. Looked up from germline, CDR1 is KGHSH and CDR2 is LQKENI. V was shortened by 3 bases and J by 9 bases, with 20 bases between the two germline ends. CDR3 nucleotides: TGTGCCAGCTCACCCTGGGGGACCCCCGTTCGGAGGGAGCTGTTTTTT. This codes for CASSPWGTPVRRELFF.

V and J are TRBV9 and TRBJ2-5, with 14 nucleotides matching TRBD2. Per the germline V gene, CDR1 is SGDLS and CDR2 is YYNGEE. The CDR3 runs 18 residues. V lost 4 bases and J lost 5; bases outside the gene matches: 13. The CDR3 DNA reads as TGTGCCAGCAGCCCAATACCGGGACTAGCGGGAGAAGGGGAGACCCAGTACTTC. Protein sequence: CASSPIPGLAGEGETQYF.

The chain recombines TRBV27 with TRBJ1-4; the D gene is possibly TRBD1 (5 bases). Germline V gene sequence: CDR1 MNHEY, CDR2 SMNVEV (reference sequence). V was shortened by 4 bases and J by 0 bases, with 9 bases between the two germline ends. CDR3 size: 15 residues. The CDR3 loop is CASSYGHATNEKLFF. The CDR3 coding sequence is TGTGCCAGCAGTTACGGACATGCAACTAATGAAAAACTGTTTTTT.

V is TRBV11-2 and J is TRBJ2-5; unclear D gene. This CDR3 region has 14 residues. The V end was cut by 0 bases, the J end by 5 bases, with 10 bases between. CDR1 and CDR2 (germline): SGHAT, FQNNGV. The CDR3 DNA reads TGTGCCAGCAGCTTAGATGCTACCTCGGAGACCCAGTACTTC. It codes for CASSLDATSETQYF.

J is TRBJ2-5 and V is TRBV6-1, with TRBD2 as a possible D gene (6 bases). Trimming cost V 5 bases and J 4 bases, with 14 bases left between them. Germline V gene data show CDR1 as MNHNS and CDR2 as SASEGT. This CDR3 region has 14 residues. CDR3: CASSRQKEGETQYF. The CDR3 nucleotides read TGTGCCAGCAGTAGACAAAAGGAGGGAGAGACCCAGTACTTC.

The rearrangement joins TRBV7-2 to TRBJ1-2; possible D gene TRBD1, 5 bases. The CDR3 loop spans 16 amino acids. Trimming took off 5 bases at V and 4 bases at J, with 20 bases between the two ends. CDR1 is SGHTA and CDR2 is FQGNSA in the germline V gene. As DNA, the CDR3 is TGTGCCAGCAGCACGGGAGGGGCGGCAGACATCTATGGCTACACCTTC. This encodes CASSTGGAADIYGYTF.

The genes are TRBV6-4 and TRBJ1-5, with a weak D call TRBD1 (5 bases). Germline V CDR1 and CDR2: MRHNA, SNTAGT. The CDR3 spans 14 residues. Trimming stripped 9 bases from V and 4 bases from J, with 16 bases between. The CDR3 is CARRQGSGNQPQHF. As DNA, the CDR3 is TGTGCCAGACGCCAGGGTTCGGGAAATCAGCCCCAGCATTTT.

This chain links TRBV7-2 with TRBJ1-6; possibly TRBD1 for D (5 bases). CDR1 is SGHTA and CDR2 is FQGNSA in the germline V gene. The V and J ends lost 5 bases and 8 bases respectively, with 10 bases between them. The CDR3 has 13 residues. The CDR3 here is CASSRQGDSPLHF. CDR3 DNA sequence: TGTGCCAGCAGCCGACAAGGGGATTCACCCCTCCACTTT. The whole variable domain, remainder taken from reference TRBV7-2 and TRBJ1-6, is GAGVSQSPSNKVTEKGKDVELRCDPISGHTALYWYRQSLGQGLEFLIYFQGNSAPDKSGLPSDRFSAERTGGSVSTLTIQRTQQEDSAVYLCASSRQGDSPLHFGNGTRLTVT.

In DNA form, the CDR3 reads TGTGCCAGCAGCTTAGCGCCGCGCGGGAGATTCTACGAGCAGTACTTC. This translates into CASSLAPRGRFYEQYF. This chain joins TRBV7-6 and TRBJ2-7, with 7 bases fitting TRBD2. This CDR3 comprises 16 residues. In germline, CDR1 is SGHVS, CDR2 FNYEAQ. V trimming: 0 bases; J trimming: 3 bases; junction bases outside the gene matches: 8. Filled out from reference TRBV7-6 and TRBJ2-7, the complete variable domain reads GAGVSQSPRYKVTKRGQDVALRCDPISGHVSLYWYRQALGQGPEFLTYFNYEAQQDKSGLPNDRFSAERPEGSISTLTIQRTEQRDSAMYRCASSLAPRGRFYEQYFGPGTRLTVT.

The V call is TRBV28, the J call TRBJ1-2, with 9 bases identical to TRBD1. This CDR3 spans 14 amino acids. The ends lost 3 bases at V and 6 bases at J; junction bases unmatched: 5. Germline V gives CDR1 MDHEN, CDR2 SYDVKM. The DNA for the CDR3 is TGTGCCAGCAGTTTCGGACAGGGGAGTAATGGCTACACCTTC. Encoded protein: CASSFGQGSNGYTF.

The rearrangement links TRBV13 to TRBJ1-1, with D uncertain. V was pared by 3 bases and J by 2 bases, with 10 bases between. The germline CDR1 and CDR2 sequences are PRHDT and FYEKMQ (reference sequence). The CDR3 has 14 residues. The CDR3 region is CASSFYRINTEAFF. The DNA for the CDR3 is TGTGCCAGCAGCTTTTACAGAATAAACACTGAAGCTTTCTTT.

In its sample, this clone was seen once. The genes are TRBV11-3 and TRBJ2-2, with TRBD1 matching over 7 bases. The CDR3 consists of 12 residues. Germline V gives CDR1 SGHNT, CDR2 YENEEA. V trimming: 10 bases; J trimming: 4 bases; junction bases outside the gene matches: 3. CDR3: CATRGITGELFF. In DNA form, the CDR3 reads TGTGCCACCAGGGGGATCACCGGGGAGCTGTTTTTT. The whole variable domain, remainder taken from reference TRBV11-3 and TRBJ2-2, is EAGVVQSPRYKIIEKKQPVAFWCNPISGHNTLYWYLQNLGQGPELLIRYENEEAVDDSQLPKDRFSAERLKGVDSTLKIQPAELGDSAVYLCATRGITGELFFGEGSRLTVL.

The chain recombines TRBV4-1 with TRBJ2-7; 9 bases are shared with TRBD2. CDR3 length: 16 amino acids. Germline-derived CDR1 and CDR2 are MGHRA and YSYEKL. The V and J ends lost 0 bases and 4 bases, in that order; junction bases with no gene match: 7. CDR3 nucleotide sequence: TGCGCCAGCAGCCAAGATTGGGCTAGCGGGAAGTACGAGCAGTACTTC. Protein: CASSQDWASGKYEQYF.

J is TRBJ1-2 and V is TRBV6-6; D call uncertain. V dropped 6 bases and J dropped 4 bases, with 12 bases sitting between them. The CDR3 runs 13 residues. From germline, CDR1 is MNHNY and CDR2 SVGAGI (reference sequence). The CDR3 protein is CASRPSWGYGYTF. CDR3 nucleotide sequence: TGTGCCAGCAGACCCTCCTGGGGCTATGGCTACACCTTC.

The chain combines TRBV9 with TRBJ2-1; the D gene is possibly TRBD2 (7 bases). CDR3 length equals 15 residues. V was trimmed by 4 bases and J by 0 bases, leaving 11 bases between them. Germline V CDR1 and CDR2: SGDLS, YYNGEE. This CDR3 is CASSLGGGSYNEQFF. The DNA for the CDR3 is TGTGCCAGCAGCCTGGGAGGGGGCTCCTACAATGAGCAGTTCTTC.

This rearrangement joins TRBV11-2 to TRBJ2-2, with D hard to call. This CDR3 comprises 19 residues. Germline lookup yields CDR1 SGHAT and CDR2 FQNNGV. V was pared by 1 base and J by 2 bases, with 20 bases between. The CDR3 loop reads CASSLGVGFAERNTGELFF. CDR3 bases: TGTGCCAGCAGCTTAGGAGTGGGCTTCGCGGAGCGAAACACCGGGGAGCTGTTTTTT.